This T cell receptor (beta chain) was identified during a study of read filtering for tumor transcriptome and immune sequencing. Study at large: IR-seq gave about 3.5 to 10.27 million TCR reads per sample; RNA-seq gave about 80 to 1,400. Findings and limits, study-wide: In IR-seq, single-read clonotypes were 65% to 90% of clonotypes but around 3.5% of reads.

This clonotype was seen repeatedly, ten times or more. Its antigen remains unknown. The V gene end was trimmed by 5 bases and the J gene end by 7 bases; junction bases not matched to a gene: 5. CDR3 length: 15 residues. Looked up from germline, CDR1 is SNHLY and CDR2 is FYNNEI. From roughly 0.4 ug of RNA, a library with molecular barcoded alpha/delta and beta/gamma adaptors was made. MiXCR was run by TCRdb on the reads, yielding one entry per CDR3 protein. The sample carries about 40,000 distinct CDR3 sequences, roughly 10% recorded once. This rearrangement joins TRBV2 to TRBJ1-4; 12 bases match TRBD1. This clonotype originated in a donor at least 40 years old with multiple myeloma. Sequencing was done on a sample of a population of CD138-negative cells sorted from bone marrow. The DNA for the CDR3 is TGTGCCAGCAGTAGGGACAGGGGGCAGGGTGAAAAACTGTTTTTT. This encodes CASSRDRGQGEKLFF.